This entry describes one T cell receptor (beta chain). Per germline, CDR1 SGHVS and CDR2 FQNEAQ. Losses at the gene ends were 1 base for V and 1 base for J; bases not matched to a gene: 3. The CDR3 is 15 amino acids. TCRdb's copy holds only in-frame clones and misses some; the assay was immunoSEQ multiplex PCR. The sample includes tens of thousands of clones, approximately 85% of them seen just once. This sample stems from a study of blood T cell repertoires in COVID-19. The clonotype originates from a human donor in a cohort sampled during active COVID-19. The chain joins TRBV7-8 to TRBJ1-2, with 7 bases that match TRBD1. The sequencing input was peripheral blood. CDR3 in amino acids: CASSLGQGLNYGYTF. The CDR3 region has the DNA TGTGCCAGCAGCTTAGGACAGGGTCTTAACTATGGCTACACCTTC.